The TCR beta chain under discussion was sequenced for a study of Ad26.COV2.S vaccination and SARS-CoV-2 variants. The study's findings and limits: Spike-specific TCR breadth was greater in vaccine than placebo recipients.

For this clone: Antigen specificity is unknown.

TCRdb keeps only in-frame clones here, not all; method: immunoSEQ multiplex PCR. The data show about 350,000 clones, 88% seen once. Germline CDR1 and CDR2: SEHNR and FQNEAQ (reference sequence). The ends were cut back, 6 bases at V and 1 base at J, with 13 bases in the middle. CDR3 length: 16 residues. Treatment reported: about 20 received Ad26.COV2.S at low or high dose, single or two shots; 5 received placebo; per-sample allocation not given. Repertoires come from day 63 after the first vaccine or placebo injection. A Boston adult aged 18-55 years was the donor. The chain has TRBV7-9 and TRBJ2-6; D is unresolved. The starting material was peripheral blood, obtained in a trial of Ad26.COV2.S vaccine versus placebo. The source is a person aged 18-65 years who received the Ad26.COV2.S COVID-19 vaccine or a placebo. The CDR3 region has the DNA TGTGCCAGCAGTTCCCCTGCCGTATCTGGGGCCAACGTCCTGACTTTC. Amino acid sequence: CASSSPAVSGANVLTF. The full variable domain, in which reference TRBV7-9 and TRBJ2-6 provide the parts outside the CDR3, is DTGVSQNPRHKITKRGQNVTFRCDPISEHNRLYWYRQTLGQGPEFLTYFQNEAQLEKSRLLSDRFSAERPKGSFSTLEIQRTEQGDSAMYLCASSSPAVSGANVLTFGAGSRLTVL.